This entry concerns a single T cell receptor beta chain. The antigen is unknown. Profiling relied on immunoSEQ multiplex PCR, and the TCRdb table lists in-frame clones only, not all of them. The data show some 80,000 clones, 80% to 90% seen once. There are 13 residues in the CDR3. Trimming removed 7 bases at V and 5 bases at J, with 12 bases between. From germline, CDR1 is ENHRY and CDR2 SYGVKD. This sample is drawn from a study of T cell clones after liver transplantation. Findings and limits, study-wide: Low donor cell numbers restricted donor-reactive repertoire measurement in a couple of subjects. Donor-reactive sequences fell more than third party-reactive ones, suggesting partial deletion.

The origin of this receptor is a human patient who received a liver transplant. Certain T cells may be donor cells from the graft. The chain links TRBV10-3 to TRBJ2-1; D unresolved. The specimen was CD4+ T cells from blood, collected around 50 months after liver transplant. The CDR3 bases are TGTGCCATCAAGGGTGACCCGAACAATGAGCAGTTCTTC. Amino acid sequence: CAIKGDPNNEQFF.